This T cell receptor (beta chain) is from a study of shared clonotypes between healthy human individuals. TCRdb keeps only in-frame clones here, not all; method: immunoSEQ multiplex PCR. This sample has roughly 2 million clones; around 95% occur once, and the top ten carry about 0.13%. Germline lookup yields CDR1 SGHRS and CDR2 YFSETQ. Trimming took off 4 bases at V and 0 bases at J, with 19 bases between the two ends. The CDR3 has 17 residues. The TCR comes from a man younger than 30 in good health. Source material: naive CD4+ T cells sorted from blood. The subset was: CD45RA+ positively selected. The rearrangement uses TRBV5-1 and TRBJ1-1, with D perhaps TRBD1 (5 bases). As DNA, the CDR3 is TGCGCCAGCAGCCCCCTTAGTAGAGGGGAGATGAACACTGAAGCTTTCTTT. Amino acids: CASSPLSRGEMNTEAFF.